These T cell receptor beta chains were read from a single sample in a study of blood T cells in healthy people across ages. MiXCR, applied by TCRdb to the 5' RACE reads, yields one record per CDR3 protein. The data show 800,000 or so distinct CDR3 sequences, about 59% seen once. Material: blood. The receptor source for this set is a young man in good health. Each CDR3 is given with its conserved first and last residue. The D gene is left open where the match is weak. Some rows have no size entry. The others give once, few or many, or a class for an expanded clone.

size	length	V	D	J	CDR3	DNA
few	15	TRBV5-8	TRBD2	TRBJ2-1	CASSLGRGGVDEQFF	TGTGCCAGCAGCTTGGGGCGGGGGGGGGTCGATGAGCAGTTCTTC
many	13	TRBV20-1	TRBD2	TRBJ2-5	CSAIVSGAETQYF	TGCAGTGCTATCGTTAGCGGGGCGGAGACCCAGTACTTC
NA	17	TRBV4-3	NA	TRBJ2-6	CASSQEGRGDGANVLTF	TGCGCCAGCAGCCAAGAGGGTCGAGGGGATGGGGCCAACGTCCTGACTTTC
NA	16	TRBV6-1	TRBD2	TRBJ2-3	CASSDPGLAGADTQYF	TGTGCCAGCAGTGACCCCGGACTAGCGGGGGCAGATACGCAGTATTTT
NA	14	TRBV29-1	TRBD1	TRBJ2-5	CSVAAGGSVETQYF	TGCAGCGTTGCTGCAGGGGGCAGCGTAGAGACCCAGTACTTC
NA	16	TRBV5-1	TRBD2	TRBJ2-1	CASSQIAGGPYNEQFF	TGCGCCAGCAGCCAAATAGCGGGGGGCCCCTACAATGAGCAGTTCTTC
once	15	TRBV12-3/TRBV12-4	TRBD2	TRBJ2-2	CAGRVSGGNAGELFF	TGTGCCGGCAGAGTTAGCGGGGGGAACGCCGGGGAGCTGTTTTTT
NA	17	TRBV21-1	NA	TRBJ2-1	CASTPGSRDRALHEQFF	TGTGCCAGCACCCCAGGAAGCCGGGACAGGGCTCTCCATGAGCAGTTCTTC
few	13	TRBV29-1	TRBD1	TRBJ1-2	CSVGQGRIYGYTF	TGCAGCGTCGGACAGGGGAGAATCTATGGCTACACCTTC
once	13	TRBV7-2	NA	TRBJ2-3	CATGVPSTDTQYF	TGTGCTACCGGGGTCCCGAGCACAGATACGCAGTATTTT
NA	15	TRBV24-1	NA	TRBJ2-7	CATSDGTLTSYEQYF	TGTGCCACCAGTGATGGGACACTGACTTCCTACGAGCAGTACTTC
NA	14	TRBV6-5	TRBD1	TRBJ2-7	CASSYLGTGYEQYF	TGTGCCAGCAGTTACCTCGGGACAGGCTACGAGCAGTACTTC
NA	14	TRBV4-3	NA	TRBJ2-1	CASSPSVGYNEQFF	TGCGCCAGCAGCCCTTCGGTAGGCTACAATGAGCAGTTCTTC
NA	13	TRBV6-2/TRBV6-3	NA	TRBJ2-2	CASTYRVSGELFF	TGTGCCAGCACCTACAGGGTTTCCGGGGAGCTGTTTTTT
NA	16	TRBV5-1	TRBD2	TRBJ2-3	CASSRSPGLAGGKQYF	TGCGCCAGCAGCAGATCCCCGGGACTAGCGGGGGGAAAGCAGTATTTT
NA	15	TRBV5-1	NA	TRBJ2-5	CASSFLWAAGETQYF	TGCGCCAGCAGCTTTCTCTGGGCAGCAGGAGAGACCCAGTACTTC
NA	15	TRBV10-3	TRBD1	TRBJ2-7	CAISERGQGGNEQYF	TGTGCCATCAGCGAAAGGGGACAGGGGGGTAACGAGCAGTACTTC
few	15	TRBV7-2	NA	TRBJ2-5	CASSLGDRDQETQYF	TGTGCCAGCAGCTTGGGCGACAGAGATCAAGAGACCCAGTACTTC
NA	13	TRBV29-1	NA	TRBJ1-1	CSVEDGRNTEAFF	TGCAGCGTTGAAGATGGGAGGAACACTGAAGCTTTCTTT
NA	12	TRBV3-1	NA	TRBJ1-1	CAGSRQGHKAFF	TGTGCCGGCAGTCGCCAGGGACACAAAGCTTTCTTT
NA	17	TRBV18	NA	TRBJ2-4	CASSPHMPGDGKNIQYF	TGTGCCAGCTCACCACATATGCCGGGTGACGGCAAAAACATTCAGTACTTC
few	13	TRBV20-1	TRBD1	TRBJ1-5	CSAPTGVGQPQHF	TGCAGTGCCCCTACAGGGGTAGGACAGCCCCAGCATTTT
NA	14	TRBV6-6	NA	TRBJ2-7	CASSYLTVTYEQYF	TGTGCCAGCAGTTATCTGACGGTAACCTACGAGCAGTACTTC
NA	14	TRBV5-1	NA	TRBJ1-4	CASSLEQRNEKLFF	TGCGCCAGCAGCTTGGAACAGAGGAATGAAAAACTGTTTTTT
NA	15	TRBV4-2	TRBD2	TRBJ2-5	CASSQIAGDGETQYF	TGTGCCAGCAGCCAGATAGCGGGGGATGGGGAGACCCAGTACTTC
NA	18	TRBV21-1	NA	TRBJ2-3	CASITPGQGVSSTDTQYF	TGTGCCAGCATTACACCCGGACAGGGGGTATCTAGCACAGATACGCAGTATTTT
few	14	TRBV18	TRBD2	TRBJ2-7	CASSPPGLADEQYF	TGTGCCAGCTCACCGCCGGGACTAGCGGATGAGCAGTACTTC
NA	14	TRBV2	NA	TRBJ1-2	CASSEAGQFYGYTF	TGTGCCAGCAGTGAAGCGGGGCAGTTCTATGGCTACACCTTC
NA	14	TRBV30	NA	TRBJ2-4	CAWSSPPAKNIQYF	TGTGCCTGGAGTAGCCCACCAGCCAAAAACATTCAGTACTTC
NA	15	TRBV15	TRBD1	TRBJ1-2	CATSREGRTGVGYTF	TGTGCCACCAGCAGAGAAGGCAGGACAGGGGTTGGCTACACCTTC
few	15	TRBV14	TRBD1	TRBJ1-4	CASSQRDSPNEKLFF	TGTGCCAGCAGCCAACGGGACAGCCCCAATGAAAAACTGTTTTTT
few	12	TRBV4-3	NA	TRBJ1-1	CASSREGSWTFF	TGCGCCAGCAGCCGAGAGGGTTCCTGGACTTTCTTT
NA	12	TRBV7-9	TRBD2	TRBJ2-7	CASSRWEGEQYF	TGTGCCAGCAGCAGATGGGAGGGCGAGCAGTACTTC
NA	18	TRBV6-1	TRBD1	TRBJ2-1	CASSPEPGGPSSYNEQFF	TGTGCCAGCAGTCCGGAGCCAGGGGGCCCCTCTTCCTACAATGAGCAGTTCTTC
NA	16	TRBV5-6	TRBD2	TRBJ2-1	CASSFPTSGSYNEQFF	TGTGCCAGCAGCTTCCCGACTAGCGGCTCCTACAATGAGCAGTTCTTC
few	12	TRBV6-5	TRBD1	TRBJ1-1	CASRGQDYEAFF	TGTGCCAGCAGGGGACAGGATTATGAAGCTTTCTTT
NA	15	TRBV20-1	NA	TRBJ1-6	CSSSQSGLYNSPLHF	TGCAGTTCCTCGCAGTCCGGGTTATATAATTCACCCCTCCACTTT
NA	12	TRBV12-3/TRBV12-4	NA	TRBJ2-5	CASSWDGETQYF	TGTGCCAGCAGTTGGGACGGCGAGACCCAGTACTTC
NA	14	TRBV20-1	NA	TRBJ2-1	CSLWGGGSYNEQFF	TGCAGCTTGTGGGGAGGGGGCTCCTACAATGAGCAGTTCTTC
NA	14	TRBV6-1	NA	TRBJ1-2	CASSLRMGFYDYTF	TGTGCCAGCAGTCTGCGCATGGGATTTTATGACTACACCTTC
NA	14	TRBV10-3	NA	TRBJ2-4	CAISESQGFPSPYF	TGTGCCATCAGTGAGTCCCAGGGATTCCCATCCCCGTACTTC
NA	15	TRBV5-1	NA	TRBJ2-5	CASGLRVGLQETQYF	TGCGCCAGCGGCTTGCGGGTGGGCTTACAAGAGACCCAGTACTTC